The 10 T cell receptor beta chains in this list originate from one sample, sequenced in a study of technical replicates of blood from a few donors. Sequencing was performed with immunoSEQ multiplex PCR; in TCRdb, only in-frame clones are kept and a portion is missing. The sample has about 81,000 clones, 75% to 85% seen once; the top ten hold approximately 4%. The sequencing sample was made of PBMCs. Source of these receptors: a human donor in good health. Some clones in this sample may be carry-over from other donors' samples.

CDR3 coding DNA: TGTGCCTGGAACAGGGTGAATATGAACACTGAAGCTTTCTTT. This encodes CAWNRVNMNTEAFF. V usage is TRBV30 and J usage is TRBJ1-1; a weak D match, TRBD1 (6 bases). The V end was cut by 4 bases, the J end by 0 bases, with 12 bases between. The germline V gene encodes CDR1 GTSNPN and CDR2 SVGIG (reference sequence). This CDR3 region has 14 residues.

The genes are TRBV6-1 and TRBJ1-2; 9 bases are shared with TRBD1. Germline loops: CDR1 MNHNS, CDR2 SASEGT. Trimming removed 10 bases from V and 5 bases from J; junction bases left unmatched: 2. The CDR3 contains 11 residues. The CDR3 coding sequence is TGTGCCACCGGACAGGGGTATGGCTACACCTTC. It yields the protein CATGQGYGYTF.

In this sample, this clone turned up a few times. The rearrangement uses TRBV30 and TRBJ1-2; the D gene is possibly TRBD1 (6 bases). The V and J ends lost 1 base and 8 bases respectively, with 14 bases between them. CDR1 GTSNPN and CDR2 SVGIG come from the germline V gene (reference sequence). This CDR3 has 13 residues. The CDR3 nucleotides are TGTGCCTGGAGTGGGGCAGGGGTTGACGGCTACACCTTC. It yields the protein CAWSGAGVDGYTF.

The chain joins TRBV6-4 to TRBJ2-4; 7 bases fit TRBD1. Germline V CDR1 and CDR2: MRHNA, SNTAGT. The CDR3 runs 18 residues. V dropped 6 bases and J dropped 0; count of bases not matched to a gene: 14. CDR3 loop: CASRNGTASSLAKNIQYF. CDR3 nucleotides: TGTGCCAGCAGGAACGGGACAGCCAGTTCCTTAGCCAAAAACATTCAGTACTTC.

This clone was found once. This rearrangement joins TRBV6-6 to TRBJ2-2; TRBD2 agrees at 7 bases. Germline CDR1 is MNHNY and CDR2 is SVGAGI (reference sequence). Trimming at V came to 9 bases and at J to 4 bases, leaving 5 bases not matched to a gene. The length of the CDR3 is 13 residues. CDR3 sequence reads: CASREVLTGELFF. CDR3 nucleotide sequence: TGTGCCAGTCGGGAGGTGCTCACCGGGGAGCTGTTTTTT.

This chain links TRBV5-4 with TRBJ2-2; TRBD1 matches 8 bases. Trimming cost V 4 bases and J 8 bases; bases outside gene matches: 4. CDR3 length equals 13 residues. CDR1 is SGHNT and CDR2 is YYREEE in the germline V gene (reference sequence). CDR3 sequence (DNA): TGTGCCAGCAGCCGACAGGGGACGGGGGAGCTGTTTTTT. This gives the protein CASSRQGTGELFF.

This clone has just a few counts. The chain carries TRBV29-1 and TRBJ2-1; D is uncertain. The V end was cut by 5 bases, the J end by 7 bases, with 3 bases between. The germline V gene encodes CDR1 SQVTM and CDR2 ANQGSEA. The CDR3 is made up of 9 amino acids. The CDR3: CSVSNEQFF. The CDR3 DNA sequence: TGCAGCGTTTCTAATGAGCAGTTCTTC.

CDR3 sequence reads: CAWSVEGSYNSPLHF. The CDR3 nucleotides read TGTGCCTGGAGTGTAGAGGGCTCCTATAATTCACCCCTCCACTTT. The rearrangement uses TRBV30 and TRBJ1-6; D remains unclear. V lost 0 bases and J 0 bases, leaving 6 bases between the germline ends. The germline V gene has CDR1 GTSNPN and CDR2 SVGIG (reference sequence). The CDR3 contains 15 residues.

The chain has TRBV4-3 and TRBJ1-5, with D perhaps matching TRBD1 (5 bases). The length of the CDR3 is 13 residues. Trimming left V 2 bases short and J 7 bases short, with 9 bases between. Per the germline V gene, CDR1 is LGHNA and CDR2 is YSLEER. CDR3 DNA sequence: TGCGCCAGCAGCCAAAGGGGAGGACAGCCCCAGCATTTT. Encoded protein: CASSQRGGQPQHF.

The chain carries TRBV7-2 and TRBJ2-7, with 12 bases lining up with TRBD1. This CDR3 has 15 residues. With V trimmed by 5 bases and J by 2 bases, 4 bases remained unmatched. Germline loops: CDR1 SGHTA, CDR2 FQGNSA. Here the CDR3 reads CASSEGTGGAYEQYF. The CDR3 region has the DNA TGTGCCAGCAGCGAAGGGACAGGGGGCGCCTACGAGCAGTACTTC.